What follows are 19 T cell receptor beta chains derived from one specimen sequenced in a study of memory CD4+ T cells and cytomegalovirus serostatus. Method: immunoSEQ multiplex PCR; TCRdb's copy keeps in-frame clones and lacks some. The data contain some 50,000 clones, around four fifths of them singletons. The sort gate was single viable CD3+CD4+CD8-CD45RO+ cells for memory CD4+ T cells. Sequencing was performed on memory CD4+ T cells from blood. These TCRs come from an adult in good health and CMV-seronegative.

The chain links TRBV14 to TRBJ2-1; D is uncertain. V dropped 5 bases and J dropped 9 bases, with 11 bases sitting between them. The CDR3 totals 12 residues. The germline CDR1 and CDR2 sequences are SGHDN and FVKESK. CDR3 in DNA: TGTGCCAGCAGCGAGAGATGGGTTGAGCAGTTCTTC. Encoded protein: CASSERWVEQFF. The full variable domain, with the rest looked up from reference TRBV14 and TRBJ2-1, is EAGVTQFPSHSVIEKGQTVTLRCDPISGHDNLYWYRRVMGKEIKFLLHFVKESKQDESGMPNNRFLAERTGGTYSTLKVQPAELEDSGVYFCASSERWVEQFFGPGTRLTVL.

This sequence joins TRBV6-5 and TRBJ2-3, with 9 bases fitting TRBD2. Germline-derived CDR1 and CDR2 are MNHEY and SVGAGI. V was pared by 0 bases and J by 6 bases, with 7 bases of the junction left unmatched. The CDR3 loop spans 16 amino acids. The CDR3 loop is CASSYSFSGSGDTQYF. The DNA of the CDR3 is TGTGCCAGCAGTTACTCGTTTAGCGGGAGTGGGGATACGCAGTATTTT.

This clone was recorded only once. The chain couples TRBV5-4 to TRBJ2-7; a weak D match, TRBD1 (6 bases). Looked up from germline, CDR1 is SGHNT and CDR2 is YYREEE (reference sequence). Trimming left V 2 bases short and J 0 bases short, with 9 bases between. The CDR3 covers 14 residues. CDR3 coding DNA: TGTGCCAGCAGCTTCCCGGACAGCTCCTACGAGCAGTACTTC. Amino acid sequence: CASSFPDSSYEQYF.

This clone occurred a few times. The chain carries TRBV11-3 and TRBJ2-2, with 7 bases that match TRBD2. The CDR3 has 14 amino acids. Unmatched junction bases numbered 4, after V lost 5 bases and J lost 4 bases. Germline-derived CDR1 and CDR2 are SGHNT and YENEEA. The chain's CDR3 is CASSPTSATGELFF. CDR3 bases: TGTGCCAGCAGCCCAACTAGCGCCACCGGGGAGCTGTTTTTT.

This clone has just a few counts. The chain joins TRBV6-5 to TRBJ1-2, with D unresolved. V lost 6 bases to trimming and J lost 0 bases, with 11 bases between them. Germline assignment: CDR1 MNHEY and CDR2 SVGAGI. The CDR3 covers 14 residues. CDR3 coding DNA: TGTGCCAGCAGGGGTCCCGGGTCTAACTATGGCTACACCTTC. As protein: CASRGPGSNYGYTF.

The V gene is TRBV2, the J gene TRBJ2-1; the match to TRBD1 covers 8 bases. The CDR3 loop spans 14 amino acids. Looked up from germline, CDR1 is SNHLY and CDR2 is FYNNEI. V was pared by 6 bases and J by 3 bases, with 4 bases of the junction left unmatched. The CDR3 nucleotides are TGTGCCAGCAGCCAGGACAGGGTCTACAATGAGCAGTTCTTC. Its translation is CASSQDRVYNEQFF.

The rearrangement links TRBV29-1 to TRBJ1-2; D is unclear. The CDR3 consists of 10 residues. Germline V gene sequence: CDR1 SQVTM, CDR2 ANQGSEA. Trimming pared 1 base from V and 8 bases from J, leaving 5 bases between. CDR3 sequence: CSVEVQGYTF. Written as DNA, the CDR3 is TGCAGCGTTGAAGTACAGGGCTACACCTTC.

The CDR3 DNA follows: TGTGCCAGCTCCGCAGGGTATAATTCACCCCTCCACTTT. Protein: CASSAGYNSPLHF. The chain joins TRBV19 to TRBJ1-6; D may be TRBD1 (5 bases). Germline-derived CDR1 and CDR2 are LNHDA and SQIVND (reference sequence). The CDR3 contains 13 residues. The germline V and J ends were trimmed by 9 bases and 4 bases, with 10 bases remaining between them.

The rearrangement links TRBV6-5 to TRBJ1-5; 7 bases are a match to TRBD1. The germline V gene has CDR1 MNHEY and CDR2 SVGAGI. There are 15 residues in the CDR3. V lost 2 bases and J lost 4; bases outside the gene matches: 5. The CDR3, as DNA: TGTGCCAGCAGTTACGACAGGGAACAGAATCAGCCCCAGCATTTT. This translates into CASSYDREQNQPQHF.

CDR3 amino acids: CASSLSQRGYEQYF. The CDR3 nucleotides are TGTGCCAGCAGTTTATCGCAAAGGGGCTACGAGCAGTACTTC. The rearrangement joins TRBV27 to TRBJ2-7; possibly TRBD1 for D (5 bases). CDR3 length equals 14 residues. V was trimmed by 0 bases and J by 3 bases, leaving 9 bases between them. In germline, CDR1 is MNHEY, CDR2 SMNVEV (reference sequence).

This sequence joins TRBV7-9 and TRBJ2-4, with D perhaps matching TRBD1 (7 bases). There are 16 residues in the CDR3. Germline values: CDR1 SEHNR, CDR2 FQNEAQ (reference sequence). Trimming cost V 6 bases and J 3 bases, with 18 bases left between them. CDR3 residues: CASSTDARGVKNIQYF. CDR3 sequence (DNA): TGTGCCAGCAGTACCGACGCCAGGGGGGTCAAAAACATTCAGTACTTC.

The genes are TRBV19 and TRBJ2-1; 9 positions match TRBD1. V dropped 3 bases and J dropped 7; count of bases not matched to a gene: 13. Germline V CDR1 and CDR2: LNHDA, SQIVND (reference sequence). This CDR3 is 17 amino acids long. The DNA of the CDR3 is TGTGCCAGTAGTATTACCGCAGCGGGACAGGGTGATAATGAGCAGTTCTTC. Translating gives CASSITAAGQGDNEQFF.

The sample holds one count of this clone. The chain links TRBV30 to TRBJ1-1; D gene unclear. CDR3 size: 14 residues. From germline, CDR1 is GTSNPN and CDR2 SVGIG (reference sequence). V was pared by 2 bases and J by 2 bases, with 12 bases between. The CDR3, as DNA: TGTGCCTGGAGTTTTGGTTCCGCTAACACTGAAGCTTTCTTT. Translating gives CAWSFGSANTEAFF.

The gene calls are TRBV6-1 and TRBJ1-4; D is unresolved. From germline, CDR1 is MNHNS and CDR2 SASEGT. This CDR3 contains 13 residues. The V end was cut by 2 bases, the J end by 8 bases, with 9 bases between. The CDR3 coding sequence is TGTGCCAGCAGTGAAATGGCATTCGAAAAACTGTTTTTT. This encodes CASSEMAFEKLFF.

V is TRBV5-6 and J is TRBJ1-6, with 9 positions matching TRBD1. V shed 1 base, J shed 10 bases, and the junction held 9 bases outside the gene matches. This CDR3 region has 16 residues. Germline assignment: CDR1 SGHDT and CDR2 YYEEEE. CDR3 in DNA: TGTGCCAGCAGCTTGCTGGGACAGGGAAAGGGATCACCCCTCCACTTT. This gives the protein CASSLLGQGKGSPLHF.

This chain connects TRBV6-5 to TRBJ1-1; D call uncertain. V gave up 0 bases and J gave up 10 bases, with 15 bases separating them. Germline V lookup: CDR1 MNHEY, CDR2 SVGAGI. CDR3 length equals 14 residues. CDR3 residues: CASSYSKTPSRAFF. The CDR3 DNA is TGTGCCAGCAGTTACTCGAAAACCCCATCCAGAGCTTTCTTT.

The chain uses TRBV2 and TRBJ1-3, with 12 bases aligning to TRBD1. The germline CDR1 and CDR2 sequences are SNHLY and FYNNEI. V was clipped by 4 bases and J by 3 bases; unmatched bases: 10. This CDR3 region has 18 residues. The CDR3 loop reads CASSAPGQGARGGNTIYF. The CDR3 coding sequence is TGTGCCAGCAGTGCGCCGGGACAGGGGGCTCGGGGTGGAAACACCATATATTTT.

This chain links TRBV30 with TRBJ1-2, with 8 positions matching TRBD1. V gave up 3 bases and J gave up 1 base; unmatched junction bases: 10. The V gene's germline CDR1 is GTSNPN and CDR2 SVGIG (reference sequence). The length of the CDR3 is 16 residues. CDR3 protein: CAWRDGDRNNNYGYTF. As DNA, the CDR3 is TGTGCCTGGAGGGACGGGGACAGGAATAATAACTATGGCTACACCTTC.

The chain is built from TRBV5-1 and TRBJ2-2; D may match TRBD1 or TRBD2 (6 bases each). The CDR3 covers 13 residues. Germline lookup yields CDR1 SGHRS and CDR2 YFSETQ. The ends were cut back, 5 bases at V and 6 bases at J, with 11 bases in the middle. The CDR3 DNA follows: TGCGCCAGCAGACGGGGGCTGGCCGGGGAGCTGTTTTTT. It specifies CASRRGLAGELFF.